These 3 T cell receptor beta chains share one sample of origin, sequenced in a study of patients and donors after allogeneic stem cell transplantation (dated by TCRdb to 2019 to 2021). Libraries were built with RT-PCR. The data were produced on a NextSeq 550. TCRdb reprocessing: public reads trimmed at Q25 with fastp, clones called with MiXCR, in-frame beta chains kept. All rows with the same CDR3 protein become a single entry with the most common DNA and genes. This sample has 40,000 to 45,000 distinct CDR3 sequences in its table, and 25% to 35% of those were observed once. About 78% of the sample is taken by the ten largest. The sequenced sample was blood, either unsorted or a sorted T cell fraction (not recorded which). Source of these receptors: a human donor who was either an allogeneic HSCT recipient or a stem cell or donor lymphocyte infusion donor (not recorded which). It is not recorded whose cells these are; they may come from a transplant donor.

This clonotype was seen a handful of times. The gene calls are TRBV18 and TRBJ2-7, with TRBD2 matching 12 bases. Looked up from germline, CDR1 is KGHSH and CDR2 is LQKENI. The CDR3 contains 16 residues. With 0 bases clipped from V and 0 bases from J, the junction kept 0 bases outside the gene matches. The CDR3, as DNA: TGTGCCAGCTCACCACCACTAGCGGGAGGCTCCTACGAGCAGTACTTC. It is translated as CASSPPLAGGSYEQYF.

J is TRBJ1-5 and V is TRBV20-1; D perhaps matches TRBD1 (5 bases). The V gene lost 7 bases and the J gene lost 5 bases, with 12 bases spanning the gap. Per germline, CDR1 DFQATT and CDR2 SNEGSKA (reference sequence). The CDR3 extends over 12 amino acids. In nucleotides, the CDR3 is TGCAGTGGCAAGATAGGGGATCAGCCCCAGCATTTT. Encoded protein: CSGKIGDQPQHF.

The table lists this clonotype with a few counts. The V and J genes are TRBV5-5 and TRBJ2-3; no reliable D call. V was shortened by 5 bases and J by 5 bases, with 12 bases between the two germline ends. This CDR3 is built from 13 residues. Looked up from germline, CDR1 is SGHKS and CDR2 is YYEKEE (reference sequence). The CDR3 reads CASSPPYRDTQYF. The CDR3 DNA is TGTGCCAGCAGTCCGCCCTATCGAGATACGCAGTATTTT.